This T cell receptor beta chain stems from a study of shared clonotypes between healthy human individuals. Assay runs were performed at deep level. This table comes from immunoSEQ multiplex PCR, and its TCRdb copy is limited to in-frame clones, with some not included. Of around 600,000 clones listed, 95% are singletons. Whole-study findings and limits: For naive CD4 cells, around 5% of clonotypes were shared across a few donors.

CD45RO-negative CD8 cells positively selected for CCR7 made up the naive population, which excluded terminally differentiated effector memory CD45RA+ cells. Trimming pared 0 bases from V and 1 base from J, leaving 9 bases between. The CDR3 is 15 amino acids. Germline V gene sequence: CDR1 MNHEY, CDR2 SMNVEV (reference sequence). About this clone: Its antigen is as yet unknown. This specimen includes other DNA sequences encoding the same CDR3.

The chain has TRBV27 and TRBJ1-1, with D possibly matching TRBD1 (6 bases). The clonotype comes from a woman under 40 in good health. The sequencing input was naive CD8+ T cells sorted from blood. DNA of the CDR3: TGTGCCAGCAGTTTATCGCCAGGGGCGAACACTGAAGCTTTCTTT. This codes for CASSLSPGANTEAFF.